Shown below are 23 T cell receptor beta chains from a single sample sequenced in a study of blood T cell repertoires in COVID-19. Profiled with immunoSEQ multiplex PCR; TCRdb holds only in-frame clones, not every one. This sample has approximately 240,000 clones, with approximately 90% found just once. The specimen sequenced was PBMCs or T cells enriched from blood (not recorded which). The receptors come from a young woman who had recovered from COVID-19.

The chain has TRBV12-3 or TRBV12-4 and TRBJ2-5, with unresolved D. Trimming removed 6 bases from V and 4 bases from J, with 9 bases in between. The CDR3 totals 12 residues. This CDR3 reads CASSPSRETQYF. The DNA for the CDR3 is TGTGCCAGCAGCCCGTCGAGAGAGACCCAGTACTTC.

The chain employs TRBV15 and TRBJ1-2; 7 nucleotides agree with TRBD1. Germline CDR1 and CDR2: LNHNV and YYDKDF (reference sequence). V lost 4 bases and J lost 2; bases outside the gene matches: 1. CDR3 length equals 13 residues. The CDR3 nucleotides read TGTGCCACCAGCACGGACAGGAACTATGGCTACACCTTC. This encodes CATSTDRNYGYTF.

V usage is TRBV6-5 and J usage is TRBJ1-1, with 10 positions matching TRBD1. Germline assignment: CDR1 MNHEY and CDR2 SVGAGI. V was pared by 6 bases and J by 2 bases, with 6 bases of the junction left unmatched. There are 15 residues in the CDR3. The CDR3 here is CASSPGQGTNTEAFF. As DNA, the CDR3 is TGTGCCAGCAGCCCGGGACAGGGGACTAACACTGAAGCTTTCTTT.

This chain joins TRBV4-3 and TRBJ2-2; 12 nucleotides agree with TRBD2. From germline, CDR1 is LGHNA and CDR2 YSLEER. The CDR3 totals 16 residues. V shed 5 bases, J shed 3 bases, and the junction held 4 bases outside the gene matches. The CDR3 sequence: CASSARLAGDTGELFF. In DNA form, the CDR3 reads TGCGCCAGCAGCGCCCGACTAGCGGGGGACACCGGGGAGCTGTTTTTT.

This chain joins TRBV11-3 and TRBJ1-2, with D uncertain. Deletions cut 0 bases from V and 1 base from J, with 6 bases between. Germline loops: CDR1 SGHNT, CDR2 YENEEA. The CDR3 is 14 residues long. For the CDR3, the DNA is TGTGCCAGCAGCTTAGAGGCAGTTAACTATGGCTACACCTTC. Amino acid sequence: CASSLEAVNYGYTF. Combining the CDR3 with reference TRBV11-3 and TRBJ1-2 gives the whole variable domain EAGVVQSPRYKIIEKKQPVAFWCNPISGHNTLYWYLQNLGQGPELLIRYENEEAVDDSQLPKDRFSAERLKGVDSTLKIQPAELGDSAVYLCASSLEAVNYGYTFGSGTRLTVV.

The genes are TRBV10-3 and TRBJ1-1; D not certain. Germline CDR1 is ENHRY and CDR2 is SYGVKD. The CDR3 totals 16 residues. V was clipped by 0 bases and J by 4 bases, with 15 bases between them. The chain's CDR3 is CAISESRWRRATEAFF. CDR3 nucleotide sequence: TGTGCCATCAGTGAGTCGAGGTGGAGGCGGGCCACTGAAGCTTTCTTT.

This chain joins TRBV5-4 and TRBJ2-5; possible D gene TRBD1, 6 bases. CDR3 length equals 13 residues. Trimming removed 3 bases at V and 4 bases at J, with 10 bases between. CDR1 and CDR2 from the germline V gene are SGHNT and YYREEE (reference sequence). The CDR3 is CASSSQGPETQYF. CDR3 nucleotides: TGTGCCAGCAGCTCGCAGGGGCCAGAGACCCAGTACTTC. Filled out from reference TRBV5-4 and TRBJ2-5, the complete variable domain reads ETGVTQSPTHLIKTRGQQVTLRCSSQSGHNTVSWYQQALGQGPQFIFQYYREEENGRGNFPPRFSGLQFPNYSSELNVNALELDDSALYLCASSSQGPETQYFGPGTRLLVL.

The chain has TRBV19 and TRBJ2-5; 7 positions match TRBD2. Losses at the gene ends were 10 bases for V and 5 bases for J; bases not matched to a gene: 7. This CDR3 region has 12 residues. CDR1 is LNHDA and CDR2 is SQIVND in the germline V gene (reference sequence). CDR3 protein: CATGPGRETQYF. The CDR3 coding sequence is TGTGCCACTGGACCCGGGAGGGAGACCCAGTACTTC.

The chain joins TRBV10-2 to TRBJ1-2; TRBD1 is a possible D gene (5 bases). CDR1 and CDR2 from the germline V gene are WSHSY and SAAADI. Trimming left V 0 bases short and J 3 bases short, with 8 bases between. CDR3 length equals 14 residues. This CDR3 is CASSESYRHYGYTF. CDR3 bases: TGCGCCAGCAGTGAGTCGTACAGGCACTATGGCTACACCTTC.

The V gene is TRBV21-1, the J gene TRBJ1-2; the D call TRBD1 from the table was never checked on the DNA. TRBV21-1 is an annotated pseudogene. CDR3 length: 14 amino acids. This CDR3 is CASNQGRANYGYTF. In nucleotides, the CDR3 is TGTGCCAGCAACCAGGGTCGGGCTAACTATGGCTACACCTTC.

This clone was observed a single time. V is TRBV5-1 and J is TRBJ1-6, with TRBD1 matching 8 bases. The trim removed 3 bases at V and 10 bases at J, leaving 12 bases unmatched. The length of the CDR3 is 16 residues. In germline, CDR1 is SGHRS, CDR2 YFSETQ. Here the CDR3 reads CASSSLGDRGESPLHF. CDR3 coding DNA: TGCGCCAGCAGCTCCTTAGGCGACAGGGGAGAATCACCCCTCCACTTT.

A single count supports this clone. The V gene is TRBV5-8, the J gene TRBJ1-3; D unresolved. Trimming left V 0 bases short and J 2 bases short, with 12 bases between. The CDR3 contains 16 residues. CDR1 is SGHTS and CDR2 is YDEGEE in the germline V gene. CDR3 in amino acids: CASSLGLSLAGNTIYF. The CDR3 nucleotides read TGTGCCAGCAGCTTGGGTTTGAGTCTGGCTGGAAACACCATATATTTT.

This clone was seen just once. The V call is TRBV27, the J call TRBJ1-1; possible D gene TRBD1, 5 bases. CDR1 and CDR2 from the germline V gene are MNHEY and SMNVEV (reference sequence). Trimming removed 6 bases at V and 4 bases at J, with 12 bases between. The CDR3 contains 13 residues. Here the CDR3 reads CASRTTVATEAFF. CDR3 in DNA: TGTGCCAGCAGAACGACAGTGGCCACTGAAGCTTTCTTT.

The V gene is TRBV5-1, the J gene TRBJ2-7; perhaps TRBD1 as D (5 bases). Germline V gene lookup returns CDR1 SGHRS and CDR2 YFSETQ. V was pared by 0 bases and J by 6 bases, with 10 bases between. The CDR3 runs 13 residues. CDR3 sequence reads: CASSLEKGSEQYF. As DNA, the CDR3 is TGCGCCAGCAGCTTGGAAAAGGGGTCCGAGCAGTACTTC.

The chain combines TRBV5-4 with TRBJ1-1; D is undetermined. The V gene's germline CDR1 is SGHNT and CDR2 YYREEE (reference sequence). Between the trimmed V and J ends, which lost 0 bases and 3 bases, there was a span of 9 bases. This CDR3 contains 14 residues. The CDR3 DNA is TGTGCCAGCAGCTTGGTCGGGGTGGACACTGAAGCTTTCTTT. It is translated as CASSLVGVDTEAFF.

This chain connects TRBV7-9 to TRBJ2-1; 13 bases match TRBD2. The V segment lost 5 bases and the J segment 6 bases; nucleotides outside the gene matches: 7. Germline V lookup: CDR1 SEHNR, CDR2 FQNEAQ (reference sequence). The CDR3 loop spans 16 amino acids. The DNA of the CDR3 is TGTGCCAGCAGCGCCCGAACTAGCGGGAGGGGCAATGAGCAGTTCTTC. Protein: CASSARTSGRGNEQFF.

The chain combines TRBV9 with TRBJ1-1; TRBD1 is a possible D gene (5 bases). V dropped 3 bases and J dropped 1 base, with 19 bases sitting between them. This CDR3 has 17 residues. Germline CDR1 SGDLS, CDR2 YYNGEE. This CDR3 is CASSASHQGPRNTEAFF. The CDR3 nucleotides are TGTGCCAGCAGCGCTTCGCACCAGGGCCCAAGGAACACTGAAGCTTTCTTT.

The rearrangement links TRBV5-1 to TRBJ2-1, with D tentatively TRBD2 (5 bases). The V end lost 4 bases, the J end lost 10 bases, and 21 bases lay between the germline ends. This CDR3 has 15 amino acids. Germline lookup yields CDR1 SGHRS and CDR2 YFSETQ. The CDR3 DNA reads as TGCGCCAGCAGCCCGCGAGTTGGACTCTCAAACGAGCAGTTCTTC. Its translation is CASSPRVGLSNEQFF.

CDR3 amino acids: CATSNLAGGPDTQYF. CDR3 DNA: TGTGCCACCAGTAACCTAGCGGGAGGCCCAGATACGCAGTATTTT. The chain links TRBV15 to TRBJ2-3, with 11 bases aligning to TRBD2. V lost 6 bases and J lost 4; bases outside the gene matches: 6. The length of the CDR3 is 15 residues. CDR1 LNHNV and CDR2 YYDKDF come from the germline V gene (reference sequence).

The genes are TRBV6-6 and TRBJ1-2, with 10 bases lining up with TRBD1. Trimming took 2 bases from V and 6 from J; bases not matched to a gene: 3. The CDR3 totals 14 residues. Germline V gene sequence: CDR1 MNHNY, CDR2 SVGAGI (reference sequence). The CDR3 DNA follows: TGTGCCAGCAGTTACGGGGACAGGGGAGATGGCTACACCTTC. Translated, it gives CASSYGDRGDGYTF.

V usage is TRBV11-3 and J usage is TRBJ1-1; D possibly corresponds to TRBD1 (5 bases). V was clipped by 3 bases and J by 6 bases, with 14 bases between them. The CDR3 extends over 14 amino acids. CDR1 and CDR2 from the germline V gene are SGHNT and YENEEA. The CDR3 is CASSFGRVYPEAFF. The CDR3 DNA sequence: TGTGCCAGCAGCTTTGGCAGGGTCTATCCTGAAGCTTTCTTT.

This chain links TRBV6-5 with TRBJ2-7, with D possibly being TRBD1 (6 bases). CDR3 length: 15 amino acids. The V gene lost 7 bases and the J gene lost 3 bases, with 19 bases spanning the gap. CDR1 is MNHEY and CDR2 is SVGAGI in the germline V gene. This CDR3 reads CASIQGQGLYYEQYF. Written as DNA, the CDR3 is TGTGCCAGCATTCAGGGGCAGGGGCTTTACTACGAGCAGTACTTC.

The chain has TRBV10-2 and TRBJ2-1; D unresolved. In germline, CDR1 is WSHSY, CDR2 SAAADI. This CDR3 is 15 amino acids long. Trimming pared 6 bases from V and 2 bases from J, leaving 14 bases between. The CDR3 loop reads CASREITAPYNEQFF. The CDR3 coding sequence is TGCGCCAGCAGAGAAATCACTGCCCCCTACAATGAGCAGTTCTTC.